This T cell receptor beta chain appears in the sequencing data of a study of beta chain features in type 1 diabetes. Study-level results: Naive, central memory and Treg TCRB repertoires seemed to resemble each other more closely in patients than they did in healthy donors. Moderate but significant shortening of TCRB CDR3s was recorded in all four CD4+ subsets from Type 1 diabetes patients. VDJ junctions sequenced from type 1 diabetes patients showed fewer insertions and more deletions.

The CDR3 runs 15 residues. CDR1 and CDR2 from the germline V gene are SNHLY and FYNNEI. Trimming removed 8 bases at V and 0 bases at J, with 14 bases between. This clone was seen more than once but under ten times. Its antigen is not known. Of the isolated RNA, all was reverse transcribed, and so the sequenced material was expressed TCRB transcripts. Assay: immunoSEQ multiplex PCR; the TCRdb copy retains only in-frame clones and omits some. The profile shows around 400,000 clones, around 16% of them singletons. Purity above 98% was achieved in all sorted populations. V is TRBV2 and J is TRBJ1-5, with TRBD1 as a possible D gene (5 bases). The sample comprised naive CD4+ T cells from blood. This clonotype was sampled from a woman in her late teens or twenties in good health. The CDR3 sequence: CASRGVSSSNQPQHF. The DNA of the CDR3 is TGTGCCAGCCGGGGGGTCTCCTCTAGCAATCAGCCCCAGCATTTT.